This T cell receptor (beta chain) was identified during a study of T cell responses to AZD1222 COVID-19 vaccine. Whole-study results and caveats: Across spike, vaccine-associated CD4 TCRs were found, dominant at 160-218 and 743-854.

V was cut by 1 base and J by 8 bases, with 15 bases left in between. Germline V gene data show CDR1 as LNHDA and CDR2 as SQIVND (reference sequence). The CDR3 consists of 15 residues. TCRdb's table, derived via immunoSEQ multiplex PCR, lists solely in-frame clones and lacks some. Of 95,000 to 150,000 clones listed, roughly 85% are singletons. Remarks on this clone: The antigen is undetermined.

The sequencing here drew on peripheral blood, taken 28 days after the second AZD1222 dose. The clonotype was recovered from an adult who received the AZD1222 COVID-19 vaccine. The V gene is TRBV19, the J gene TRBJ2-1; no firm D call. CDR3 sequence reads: CASSIGLGSFDEQFF. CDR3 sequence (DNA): TGTGCCAGTAGTATAGGGTTAGGGTCCTTCGATGAGCAGTTCTTC.